A single sample gave rise to the 29 T cell receptor beta chains below, sequenced in a study of metastatic and nonmetastatic thyroid tumors. Thyroid surgery took place with no prior treatment in any patient. TCRdb re-called clones via MiXCR from the PCR reads. This table has 13,000 or so clones, about 29% appearing once. Sequencing was performed on blood. These receptors all stem from a female donor with papillary thyroid cancer or a benign thyroid nodule (not recorded which). Some clones in this sample may be carry-over from other donors' samples.

This clone was seen a handful of times. The chain uses TRBV11-2 and TRBJ1-2, with no clear D. Trimming shortened V by 2 bases and J by 2 bases, and 6 bases separated the two germline ends. The CDR3 is 13 amino acids. The germline gives CDR1 SGHAT, CDR2 FQNNGV. This chain's CDR3 is CASSLSGNYGYTF. The CDR3 DNA follows: TGTGCCAGCAGCTTATCAGGAAACTATGGCTACACCTTC.

This clone was observed a handful of times. V usage is TRBV12-3 or TRBV12-4 and J usage is TRBJ1-2; D gene ambiguous. V lost 7 bases and J 7 bases, leaving 16 bases between the germline ends. The CDR3 has 13 residues. CDR3 amino acids: CASTPVQAGGYTF. The CDR3 bases are TGTGCCAGCACCCCCGTGCAAGCGGGTGGCTACACCTTC.

This clone was counted many times. The chain has TRBV12-5 and TRBJ1-1; the D is unclear. Germline values: CDR1 LGHNT, CDR2 FRNRAP. This CDR3 comprises 15 residues. Trimming left V 6 bases short and J 0 bases short, with 14 bases between. The CDR3: CASGQYRVMNTEAFF. Written as DNA, the CDR3 is TGTGCTAGTGGCCAATACAGAGTCATGAACACTGAAGCTTTCTTT.

The chain uses TRBV3-1 and TRBJ1-2; the D gene is possibly TRBD1 (6 bases). V gave up 2 bases and J gave up 3 bases, with 13 bases separating them. This CDR3 is built from 15 residues. Germline V gene lookup returns CDR1 LGHDT and CDR2 YNNKEL (reference sequence). Here the CDR3 reads CASSQFGGLDYGYTF. As DNA, the CDR3 is TGTGCCAGCAGCCAATTCGGGGGGCTCGACTATGGCTACACCTTC.

This sequence joins TRBV6-1 and TRBJ1-5; possibly TRBD1 for D (6 bases). The CDR3 extends over 15 amino acids. The germline V gene has CDR1 MNHNS and CDR2 SASEGT. Trimming shortened V by 8 bases and J by 0 bases, and 14 bases separated the two germline ends. CDR3 DNA: TGTGCCAGCGGTGGGACACCGTATAGCAATCAGCCCCAGCATTTT. This encodes CASGGTPYSNQPQHF.

The chain recombines TRBV6-5 with TRBJ2-2; D remains ambiguous. Trimming stripped 10 bases from V and 7 bases from J, with 16 bases between. The CDR3 has 13 amino acids. CDR1 is MNHEY, CDR2 SVGAGI, per germline. The DNA of the CDR3 is TGTGCCACGAAGTTCATAGCAGACGGGGAGCTGTTTTTT. It encodes CATKFIADGELFF.

This clone has only one observation. The chain carries TRBV30 and TRBJ2-7; D gene unclear. This CDR3 spans 11 amino acids. Germline CDR1 is GTSNPN and CDR2 is SVGIG (reference sequence). Trimming cost V 1 base and J 5 bases, with 6 bases left between them. The CDR3 reads CAWSGDDEQYF. Written as DNA, the CDR3 is TGTGCCTGGAGTGGGGATGACGAGCAGTACTTC.

There are many counts of this clone. Since a much larger clone is just one base distant, this may be a read error. The chain carries TRBV4-2 and TRBJ2-1; 8 bases match TRBD2. The CDR3 is 19 amino acids. Germline CDR1 is LGHNA and CDR2 is YNFKEQ. V lost 4 bases and J lost 0; bases outside the gene matches: 14. CDR3 DNA: TGTGCCAGCAGCCCAAGTTGGAGCGGGAGTTGGGGCTCCTACAATGAGCAGTTCTTC. This codes for CASSPSWSGSWGSYNEQFF.

The chain couples TRBV11-1 to TRBJ2-7, with D perhaps matching TRBD1 (5 bases). Germline V CDR1 and CDR2: SGHAT, FQDESV (reference sequence). Deletions cut 2 bases from V and 5 bases from J, with 13 bases between. CDR3 length: 14 residues. The CDR3 DNA reads as TGTGCCAGCAGCTTATCTCAGGGTGGTCACGAGCAGTACTTC. Translating gives CASSLSQGGHEQYF.

The chain has TRBV7-2 and TRBJ2-1; tentative D call: TRBD2 (5 bases). Germline loops: CDR1 SGHTA, CDR2 FQGNSA. The V end lost 1 base, the J end lost 7 bases, and 5 bases lay between the germline ends. This CDR3 spans 12 amino acids. CDR3 sequence reads: CASSLERNEQFF. In DNA, the CDR3 is TGTGCCAGCAGCTTAGAGCGGAATGAGCAGTTCTTC.

About this clone itself: A junction end diverges from the germline sequence, so it may reflect a read error. The gene calls are TRBV4-2 and TRBJ2-3; no clear D. CDR1 and CDR2 from the germline V gene are LGHNA and YNFKEQ. The CDR3 covers 16 residues. In DNA, the CDR3 is TGTTCCAGCAGCCAAGATTTATTGCAGGCTACAGATACTCAGTATTTT. It codes for CSSSQDLLQATDTQYF.

This clone was detected only a few times. This chain joins TRBV19 and TRBJ1-2, with D perhaps TRBD1 (6 bases). The length of the CDR3 is 15 residues. Germline assignment: CDR1 LNHDA and CDR2 SQIVND (reference sequence). Trimming left V 3 bases short and J 8 bases short, with 19 bases between. CDR3 region: CASSMQSLGGEGYTF. In nucleotides, the CDR3 is TGTGCCAGTAGTATGCAGTCTTTGGGGGGCGAGGGCTACACCTTC. Combining the CDR3 with reference TRBV19 and TRBJ1-2 gives the whole variable domain DGGITQSPKYLFRKEGQNVTLSCEQNLNHDAMYWYRQDPGQGLRLIYYSQIVNDFQKGDIAEGYSVSREKKESFPLTVTSAQKNPTAFYLCASSMQSLGGEGYTFGSGTRLTVV.

This clone showed up many times. One base away lies a much larger clone, so this may be a sequencing read error. The chain is built from TRBV18 and TRBJ1-2, with D tentatively TRBD1 (6 bases). The CDR3 is 15 amino acids. Germline assignment: CDR1 KGHSH and CDR2 LQKENI. The CDR3 loop is CAGSPPHRAVGGYTF. Here the CDR3 DNA reads TGTGCCGGCTCACCACCCCACAGGGCTGTAGGGGGCTACACCTTC.

For this clone: The junction differs from germline at one of its ends, possibly a read error. CDR3 protein: CASRYKDSYNSPLHF. The CDR3 DNA is TGTGCCAGCAGATACAAAGACTCCTACAATTCACCCCTCCACTTT. The chain joins TRBV27 to TRBJ1-6, with D unresolved. Germline V lookup: CDR1 MNHEY, CDR2 SMNVEV (reference sequence). This CDR3 contains 15 residues.

The chain recombines TRBV20-1 with TRBJ2-7; TRBD2 aligns across 9 bases. V shed 3 bases, J shed 4 bases, and the junction held 7 bases outside the gene matches. CDR3 length equals 14 residues. CDR1 and CDR2 (germline): DFQATT, SNEGSKA (reference sequence). DNA of the CDR3: TGCAGTGCTAGGGTAGCGGGAGTGGGTTACGAGCAGTACTTC. This translates into CSARVAGVGYEQYF.

The V gene is TRBV24-1, the J gene TRBJ1-3; D unresolved. With 10 bases removed from V and 2 bases from J, the gap between germline ends came to 11 bases. CDR3 length equals 13 residues. The germline V gene has CDR1 KGHDR and CDR2 SFDVKD. The CDR3 is CATRELAGNTIYF. The CDR3 coding sequence is TGTGCCACGCGAGAGCTCGCTGGAAACACCATATATTTT.

Sample share makes this clone medium-sized. The CDR3 DNA reads TGCAGTGCTAGAGAGCAAACCCCTTCCTATAATTCACCCCTCCACTTT. Protein: CSAREQTPSYNSPLHF. The rearrangement links TRBV20-1 to TRBJ1-6; no firm D call. The germline gives CDR1 DFQATT, CDR2 SNEGSKA (reference sequence). This CDR3 region has 16 residues. The V end was cut by 0 bases, the J end by 1 base, with 10 bases between.

There are a few counts of this clone. The chain carries TRBV28 and TRBJ2-1; D remains ambiguous. The length of the CDR3 is 11 residues. Trimming cost V 8 bases and J 7 bases, with 9 bases left between them. Germline values: CDR1 MDHEN, CDR2 SYDVKM. The DNA of the CDR3 is TGTGCCAGCGGGCTAGGTAATGAGCAGTTCTTC. Residues: CASGLGNEQFF.

This chain joins TRBV7-8 and TRBJ2-7, with a possible D match to TRBD2 (6 bases). The CDR3 is 14 residues long. Between the trimmed V and J ends, which lost 0 bases and 3 bases, there was a span of 9 bases. CDR1 is SGHVS, CDR2 FQNEAQ, per germline. The CDR3 spells CASSLALGGYEQYF. The CDR3 DNA is TGTGCCAGCAGCTTAGCCCTGGGGGGCTACGAGCAGTACTTC.

V gene TRBV28 combines with J gene TRBJ1-2; TRBD1 agrees at 7 bases. Germline values: CDR1 MDHEN, CDR2 SYDVKM. This CDR3 has 12 residues. The V and J ends lost 2 bases and 6 bases, in that order; junction bases with no gene match: 0. Here the CDR3 DNA reads TGTGCCAGCAGTTTACAGGGGGATGGCTACACCTTC. This encodes CASSLQGDGYTF.

This clone has only one observation. The chain links TRBV7-2 to TRBJ1-6; TRBD1 matches at 11 bases. V gave up 1 base and J gave up 9 bases; unmatched junction bases: 5. The CDR3 consists of 16 residues. The germline V gene encodes CDR1 SGHTA and CDR2 FQGNSA. In DNA form, the CDR3 reads TGTGCCAGCAGCTTAGGAGGACAGGGGGCGGCTTCACCCCTCCACTTT. Amino acid sequence: CASSLGGQGAASPLHF.

J is TRBJ1-2 and V is TRBV6-1; weak D call: TRBD1 (5 bases). CDR1 and CDR2 from the germline V gene are MNHNS and SASEGT. V dropped 4 bases and J dropped 2 bases, with 11 bases sitting between them. The CDR3 length is 14 residues. CDR3 sequence: CASSGGGVNYGYTF. The CDR3 DNA is TGTGCCAGCAGTGGGGGGGGTGTAAACTATGGCTACACCTTC.

A note on this clone: The germline gene is not matched at one end of the junction; a read error may be the cause. The chain has TRBV5-5 and TRBJ1-5, with D possibly TRBD1 on 6 matching bases. Germline CDR1 reads SGHKS; CDR2 reads YYEKEE (reference sequence). The CDR3 spans 15 residues. CDR3 sequence: CASSFFVQGNQPQDF. The CDR3 coding sequence is TGTGCCAGCAGCTTCTTCGTACAGGGTAATCAGCCCCAGGATTTT. The whole variable domain, remainder taken from reference TRBV5-5 and TRBJ1-5, is DAGVTQSPTHLIKTRGQQVTLRCSPISGHKSVSWYQQVLGQGPQFIFQYYEKEERGRGNFPDRFSARQFPNYSSELNVNALLLGDSALYLCASSFFVQGNQPQDFGDGTRLSIL.

The genes are TRBV11-2 and TRBJ2-7; 9 bases are a match to TRBD1. The CDR3 runs to 14 residues. V lost 2 bases, J lost 7 bases, and 6 bases stayed unmatched. Germline V CDR1 and CDR2: SGHAT, FQNNGV. The CDR3 region has the DNA TGTGCCAGCAGCTTAACGGGACAGGGAATGGAGCAGTACTTC. This translates into CASSLTGQGMEQYF.

The CDR3 DNA reads as TGTGCCAGCCTTGTGACAGGGAACACTGAAGCTTTCTTT. This codes for CASLVTGNTEAFF. This chain joins TRBV5-8 and TRBJ1-1, with a tentative D call TRBD1 (6 bases). The germline CDR1 and CDR2 sequences are SGHTS and YDEGEE. Deletions cut 7 bases from V and 1 base from J, with 11 bases between. The length of the CDR3 is 13 residues.

Details on this clone: A junction end diverges from the germline sequence, so it may reflect a read error. CDR3 protein: CASIQDEERPLNF. CDR3 nucleotide sequence: TGCGCCAGCATCCAAGATGAAGAGCGGCCTCTGAATTTT. The chain links TRBV4-3 to TRBJ2-3, with a possible D match to TRBD2 (5 bases). Per the germline V gene, CDR1 is LGHNA and CDR2 is YSLEER. The CDR3 has 13 residues.

This clone was counted between two and nine times. The V gene is TRBV6-1, the J gene TRBJ1-1; the D gene is possibly TRBD1 (5 bases). Germline V gene sequence: CDR1 MNHNS, CDR2 SASEGT. V shed 5 bases and J shed 1 base, with 11 bases lying between them. The CDR3 spans 14 residues. The DNA for the CDR3 is TGTGCCAGCAGTCTACAGGTGGGGAACACTGAAGCTTTCTTT. It is translated as CASSLQVGNTEAFF.

This clone is classed as medium-sized. The genes are TRBV20-1 and TRBJ2-7; D assignment may be TRBD1 or TRBD2 (5 bases each). Germline V gene sequence: CDR1 DFQATT, CDR2 SNEGSKA (reference sequence). Trimming stripped 4 bases from V and 2 bases from J, with 9 bases between. There are 12 residues in the CDR3. The chain's CDR3 is CSATGDPYEQYF. The DNA for the CDR3 is TGCAGTGCTACTGGGGACCCCTACGAGCAGTACTTC.

This clone is labeled as medium-sized. V and J are TRBV20-1 and TRBJ1-2, with D tentatively TRBD1 (5 bases). Trimming left V 3 bases short and J 6 bases short, with 14 bases between. Germline values: CDR1 DFQATT, CDR2 SNEGSKA (reference sequence). This CDR3 comprises 13 residues. In DNA, the CDR3 is TGCAGTGCTAGTTCCCCCAGGGTCGATGGCTACACCTTC. Translated, it gives CSASSPRVDGYTF.